The sequence of this T cell receptor beta chain was determined in a study of T-cell reconstitution after alpha-beta-depleted transplantation in children. Findings of the study overall: One year after transplant, T-cell counts and diversity came mostly from newly produced T cells. Several hundred graft clones that had expanded were reportedly the source of alpha-beta T cells about two months after transplant. Some patients owed their high day-60 TCRbeta diversity to surviving recipient T cells and thymic progenitors.

Preparation of the TCRbeta library was carried out with unique molecular identifiers. TCRdb passed the PCR reads through MiXCR, listing each CDR3 protein once. The repertoire holds about 200,000 distinct CDR3 sequences, with approximately 7% as singletons. In the case of this clonotype: What it recognizes is unknown.

The CDR3 is 15 residues long. Germline loops: CDR1 MNHNS, CDR2 SASEGT. V was cut by 6 bases and J by 3 bases, with 18 bases left in between. The material sequenced was PBMCs, taken before TCRalphabeta/CD19-depleted stem cell transplant. The receptor was derived from a boy aged 2 to 10 with acute lymphoblastic leukemia, due to receive a stem cell transplant. The chain joins TRBV6-1 to TRBJ2-7, with D hard to call. The CDR3 bases are TGTGCCAGCAGCCAGACCAGGTCCTCCTACTACGAGCAGTACTTC. Translating it yields CASSQTRSSYYEQYF.